The 15 T cell receptor beta chains given below trace back to one sample, sequenced in a study of Ad26.COV2.S vaccination and SARS-CoV-2 variants. This sample's treatment: over 15 received Ad26.COV2.S at low or high dose, single or two shots; several received placebo; per-sample allocation not given. Specimens were obtained on day 63 following the first vaccine or placebo injection. Some clones are missing from TCRdb's copy, which holds only in-frame ones; the method was immunoSEQ multiplex PCR. The sample holds 380,000 or so clones, 83% seen once. The specimen was peripheral blood, collected in a trial of Ad26.COV2.S vaccine versus placebo. All receptors come from a person between 18 and 65 years old who received the Ad26.COV2.S COVID-19 vaccine or a placebo.

This clone has just a few counts. J is TRBJ2-2 and V is TRBV27, with a tentative D call TRBD1 (5 bases). V gave up 6 bases and J gave up 10 bases, with 21 bases separating them. There are 15 residues in the CDR3. Germline values: CDR1 MNHEY, CDR2 SMNVEV (reference sequence). Here the CDR3 reads CASSRQPRLSEELFF. For the CDR3, the DNA is TGTGCCAGCAGCAGACAGCCTCGGTTGTCCGAGGAGCTGTTTTTT.

The chain uses TRBV19 and TRBJ1-2; no reliable D call. Germline V gives CDR1 LNHDA, CDR2 SQIVND (reference sequence). The CDR3 runs to 12 residues. V was shortened by 5 bases and J by 3 bases, with 7 bases between the two germline ends. CDR3 sequence reads: CASSFPDYGYTF. CDR3 DNA: TGTGCCAGTAGTTTCCCCGACTATGGCTACACCTTC.

The rearrangement uses TRBV7-3 and TRBJ2-1; 10 positions agree with TRBD1. Germline V gene sequence: CDR1 SGHTA, CDR2 FQGTGA. Trimming at V came to 5 bases and at J to 3 bases, leaving 7 bases not matched to a gene. The CDR3 loop spans 16 amino acids. The CDR3 DNA is TGTGCCAGCAGCACCGCCGGGACAGGGGTCTACAATGAGCAGTTCTTC. Translated, it gives CASSTAGTGVYNEQFF.

The chain recombines TRBV6-5 with TRBJ1-1; TRBD1 aligns across 8 bases. The CDR3 has 15 amino acids. Trimming at V came to 6 bases and at J to 2 bases, leaving 8 bases not matched to a gene. Germline V gene sequence: CDR1 MNHEY, CDR2 SVGAGI. As DNA, the CDR3 is TGTGCCAGCAGACTGACGACAGGGGTTAACACTGAAGCTTTCTTT. It translates to CASRLTTGVNTEAFF.

The V call is TRBV3-1 (or the pseudogene TRBV3-2), the J call TRBJ1-1; 10 bases match TRBD1. J lost 10 bases, V lost 4 bases, and 3 bases had no gene match. This CDR3 has 12 residues. CDR1 is LGHDT and CDR2 is YNNKEL in the germline V gene (reference sequence). The CDR3 is CASSLRTGGAFF. In nucleotides, the CDR3 is TGTGCCAGCAGCCTACGGACAGGGGGAGCTTTCTTT.

In the case of this clone: Other DNA sequences of this sample code for an identical CDR3. This rearrangement joins TRBV11-2 to TRBJ1-1; no firm D call. Trimming removed 0 bases from V and 5 bases from J, with 7 bases in between. Germline V CDR1 and CDR2: SGHAT, FQNNGV. There are 13 residues in the CDR3. The CDR3 loop is CASSLERETEAFF. DNA for the CDR3: TGTGCCAGCAGCTTAGAAAGAGAAACTGAAGCTTTCTTT.

The chain carries TRBV21-1 and TRBJ2-7; the DNA was not used to check the table's D call, TRBD2. TRBV21-1 is recorded as a pseudogene. The CDR3 is made up of 14 amino acids. In DNA, the CDR3 is TGTGCCAGCGTAAGGGCTAGCGGGACGTACGAGCAGTACTTC. Encoded protein: CASVRASGTYEQYF.

This chain connects TRBV19 to TRBJ1-1; D possibly corresponds to TRBD1 (5 bases). The V end was cut by 3 bases, the J end by 2 bases, with 10 bases between. The length of the CDR3 is 14 residues. Germline V gene sequence: CDR1 LNHDA, CDR2 SQIVND (reference sequence). CDR3 coding DNA: TGTGCCAGTAGTATTTGGGGGGGAAACACTGAAGCTTTCTTT. Its protein product is CASSIWGGNTEAFF. The entire variable domain, with the rest obtained from reference TRBV19 and TRBJ1-1, is as follows: DGGITQSPKYLFRKEGQNVTLSCEQNLNHDAMYWYRQDPGQGLRLIYYSQIVNDFQKGDIAEGYSVSREKKESFPLTVTSAQKNPTAFYLCASSIWGGNTEAFFGQGTRLTVV.

This chain links TRBV18 with TRBJ2-7; 11 bases match TRBD2. This CDR3 spans 14 amino acids. With 3 bases clipped from V and 7 bases from J, the junction kept 5 bases outside the gene matches. The germline V gene has CDR1 KGHSH and CDR2 LQKENI. CDR3 nucleotide sequence: TGTGCCAGCTCACCGACTAGCGGGGAGACGGAGCAGTACTTC. Protein sequence: CASSPTSGETEQYF.

The CDR3 reads CASTRTSGGNEQFF. The DNA of the CDR3 is TGTGCCAGCACCAGGACTAGCGGGGGGAATGAGCAGTTCTTC. The chain joins TRBV6-5 to TRBJ2-1; 14 nucleotides align to TRBD2. Germline V CDR1 and CDR2: MNHEY, SVGAGI. J lost 7 bases, V lost 7 bases, and 3 bases had no gene match. The CDR3 is made up of 14 amino acids.

The V gene is TRBV24-1, the J gene TRBJ2-3; D is tentatively TRBD1 or TRBD2 (5 bases each). The CDR3 has 14 amino acids. The V end lost 3 bases, the J end lost 2 bases, and 8 bases lay between the germline ends. The germline V gene has CDR1 KGHDR and CDR2 SFDVKD. In DNA form, the CDR3 reads TGTGCCACCAGTGATCCCGGGGCCACAGATACGCAGTATTTT. This codes for CATSDPGATDTQYF.

The chain has TRBV11-2 and TRBJ1-6; D might be TRBD1 (5 bases). Trimming took off 9 bases at V and 9 bases at J, with 15 bases between the two ends. The CDR3 sequence is 13 residues long. Germline CDR1 SGHAT, CDR2 FQNNGV. The CDR3 is CASRGRYGSPLHF. DNA of the CDR3: TGTGCCAGTCGGGGCAGGTATGGTTCACCCCTCCACTTT.

The genes are TRBV7-2 and TRBJ2-5; D not certain. CDR1 and CDR2 (germline): SGHTA, FQGNSA. This CDR3 region has 15 residues. Trimming stripped 1 base from V and 2 bases from J, with 11 bases between. CDR3: CASSLVASPQETQYF. The CDR3 bases are TGTGCCAGCAGCTTAGTTGCCAGCCCACAAGAGACCCAGTACTTC.

The J gene is TRBJ2-6, the V gene TRBV7-9, with D possibly matching TRBD2 (6 bases). This CDR3 has 15 residues. V gave up 5 bases and J gave up 8 bases, with 16 bases separating them. Germline values: CDR1 SEHNR, CDR2 FQNEAQ (reference sequence). The CDR3 nucleotides are TGTGCCAGCAGCAAAATAACAGGCGGGACCAACGTCCTGACTTTC. Its translation: CASSKITGGTNVLTF.

In nucleotides, the CDR3 is TGTGCCAGCAGTTTATATAGCGGGGGGGCGGACGAGCAGTACTTC. Encoded protein: CASSLYSGGADEQYF. V is TRBV28 and J is TRBJ2-7, with TRBD2 matching over 11 bases. Germline trimming cut 1 base from V and 5 bases from J; bases unmatched to any gene: 4. This CDR3 contains 15 residues. Per germline, CDR1 MDHEN and CDR2 SYDVKM.